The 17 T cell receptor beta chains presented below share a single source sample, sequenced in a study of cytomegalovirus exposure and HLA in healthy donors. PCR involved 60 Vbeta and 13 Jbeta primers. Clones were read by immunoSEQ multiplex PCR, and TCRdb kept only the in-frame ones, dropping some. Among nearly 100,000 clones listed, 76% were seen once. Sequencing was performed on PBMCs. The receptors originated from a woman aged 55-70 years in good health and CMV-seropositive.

The CDR3: CATSMGQGGETQYF. DNA for the CDR3: TGTGCCACTTCGATGGGACAGGGGGGAGAGACCCAGTACTTC. This chain links TRBV2 with TRBJ2-5, with 11 bases aligning to TRBD1. The V segment lost 10 bases and the J segment 4 bases; nucleotides outside the gene matches: 8. The CDR3 consists of 14 residues. Germline CDR1 and CDR2: SNHLY and FYNNEI.

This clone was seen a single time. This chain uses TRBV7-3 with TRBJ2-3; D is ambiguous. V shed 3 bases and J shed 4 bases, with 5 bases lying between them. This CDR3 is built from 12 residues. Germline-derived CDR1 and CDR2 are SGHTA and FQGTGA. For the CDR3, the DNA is TGTGCCAGCAGCTTGGGCCCAGATACGCAGTATTTT. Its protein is CASSLGPDTQYF. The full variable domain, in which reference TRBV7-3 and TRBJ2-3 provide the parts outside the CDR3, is GAGVSQTPSNKVTEKGKYVELRCDPISGHTALYWYRQSLGQGPEFLIYFQGTGAADDSGLPNDRFFAVRPEGSVSTLKIQRTERGDSAVYLCASSLGPDTQYFGPGTRLTVL.

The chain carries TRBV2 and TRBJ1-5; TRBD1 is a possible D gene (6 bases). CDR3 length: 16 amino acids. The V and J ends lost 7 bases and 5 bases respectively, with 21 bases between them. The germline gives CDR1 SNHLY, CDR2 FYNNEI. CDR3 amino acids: CASTDSSRGSHQPQHF. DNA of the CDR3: TGTGCCAGCACGGACAGTTCTAGGGGTTCGCATCAGCCCCAGCATTTT.

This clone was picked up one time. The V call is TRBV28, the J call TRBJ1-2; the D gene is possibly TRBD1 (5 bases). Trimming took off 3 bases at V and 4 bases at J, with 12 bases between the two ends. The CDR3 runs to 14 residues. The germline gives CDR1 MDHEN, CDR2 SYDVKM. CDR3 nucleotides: TGTGCCAGCAGTTTCTTAGGGGCTGGCTATGGCTACACCTTC. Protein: CASSFLGAGYGYTF.

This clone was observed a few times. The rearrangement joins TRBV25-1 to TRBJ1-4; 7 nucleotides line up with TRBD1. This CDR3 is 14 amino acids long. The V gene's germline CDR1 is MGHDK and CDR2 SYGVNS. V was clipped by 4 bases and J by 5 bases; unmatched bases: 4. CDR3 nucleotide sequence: TGTGCCAGCAGTGGGGACAGAGGGAATGAAAAACTGTTTTTT. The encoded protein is CASSGDRGNEKLFF. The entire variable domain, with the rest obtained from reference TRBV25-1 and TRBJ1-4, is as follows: EADIYQTPRYLVIGTGKKITLECSQTMGHDKMYWYQQDPGMELHLIHYSYGVNSTEKGDLSSESTVSRIRTEHFPLTLESARPSHTSQYLCASSGDRGNEKLFFGSGTQLSVL.

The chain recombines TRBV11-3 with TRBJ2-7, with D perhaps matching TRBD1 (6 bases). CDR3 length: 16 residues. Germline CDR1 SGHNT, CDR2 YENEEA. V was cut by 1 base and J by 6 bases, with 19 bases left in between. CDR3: CASSLGGSVGGAEQYF. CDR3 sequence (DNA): TGTGCCAGCAGCTTAGGGGGGTCGGTTGGGGGCGCCGAGCAGTACTTC.

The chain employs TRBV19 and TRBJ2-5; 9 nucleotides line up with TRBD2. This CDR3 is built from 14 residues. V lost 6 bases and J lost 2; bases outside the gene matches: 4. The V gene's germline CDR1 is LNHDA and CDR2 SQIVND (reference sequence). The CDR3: CASRSGRRQETQYF. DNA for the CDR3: TGTGCCAGTAGAAGCGGGAGGCGGCAAGAGACCCAGTACTTC. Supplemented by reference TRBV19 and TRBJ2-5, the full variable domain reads DGGITQSPKYLFRKEGQNVTLSCEQNLNHDAMYWYRQDPGQGLRLIYYSQIVNDFQKGDIAEGYSVSREKKESFPLTVTSAQKNPTAFYLCASRSGRRQETQYFGPGTRLLVL.

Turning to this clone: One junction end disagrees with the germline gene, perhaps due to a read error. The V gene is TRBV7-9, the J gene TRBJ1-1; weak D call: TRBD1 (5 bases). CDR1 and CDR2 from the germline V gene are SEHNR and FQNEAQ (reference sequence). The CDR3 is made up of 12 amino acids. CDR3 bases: TGTTCCAGCAGCGGGGCGAACACTGAAGCTTTCTTT. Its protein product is CSSSGANTEAFF.

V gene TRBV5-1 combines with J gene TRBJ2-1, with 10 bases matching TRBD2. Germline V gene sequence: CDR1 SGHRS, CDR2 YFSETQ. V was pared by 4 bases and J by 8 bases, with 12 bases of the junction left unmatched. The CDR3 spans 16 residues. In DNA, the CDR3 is TGCGCCAGCAGCATACAGTTAGCGGGAGGCCCGGATGAGCAGTTCTTC. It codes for CASSIQLAGGPDEQFF.

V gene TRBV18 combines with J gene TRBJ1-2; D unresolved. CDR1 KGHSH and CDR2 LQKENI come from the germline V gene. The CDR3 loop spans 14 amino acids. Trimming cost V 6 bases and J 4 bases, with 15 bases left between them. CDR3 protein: CASSPDGNSYGYTF. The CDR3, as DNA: TGTGCCAGCTCCCCTGACGGGAATAGCTATGGCTACACCTTC.

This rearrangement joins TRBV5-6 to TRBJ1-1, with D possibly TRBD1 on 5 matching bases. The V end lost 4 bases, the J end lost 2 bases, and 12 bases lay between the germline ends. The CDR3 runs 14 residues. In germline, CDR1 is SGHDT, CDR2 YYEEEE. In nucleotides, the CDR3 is TGTGCCAGCAGCCTATTCGACAGAAACACTGAAGCTTTCTTT. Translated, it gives CASSLFDRNTEAFF.

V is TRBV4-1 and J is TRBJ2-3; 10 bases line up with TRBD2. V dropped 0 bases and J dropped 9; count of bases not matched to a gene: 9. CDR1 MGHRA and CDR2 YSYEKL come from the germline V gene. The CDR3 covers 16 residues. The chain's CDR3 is CASSQEASGSMLTQYF. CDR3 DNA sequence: TGCGCCAGCAGCCAAGAGGCTAGCGGGAGCATGTTGACGCAGTATTTT.

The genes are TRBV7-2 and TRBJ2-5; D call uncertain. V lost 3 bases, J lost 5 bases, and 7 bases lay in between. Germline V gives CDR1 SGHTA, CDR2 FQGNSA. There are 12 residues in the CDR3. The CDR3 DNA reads TGTGCCAGCAGCTTCCCCTTGGAGACCCAGTACTTC. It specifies CASSFPLETQYF.

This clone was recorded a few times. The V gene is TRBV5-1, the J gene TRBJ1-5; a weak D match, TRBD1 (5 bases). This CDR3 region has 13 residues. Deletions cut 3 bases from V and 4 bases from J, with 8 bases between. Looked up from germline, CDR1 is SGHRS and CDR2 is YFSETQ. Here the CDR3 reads CASSWQGNQPQHF. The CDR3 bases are TGCGCCAGCAGCTGGCAGGGAAATCAGCCCCAGCATTTT.

The CDR3: CASSLSGSYINEQFF. CDR3 nucleotides: TGTGCCAGCAGCCTTAGCGGGAGTTACATCAATGAGCAGTTCTTC. The V gene is TRBV2, the J gene TRBJ2-1; 9 bases are a match to TRBD2. V trimming: 6 bases; J trimming: 6 bases; junction bases outside the gene matches: 9. The CDR3 covers 15 residues. Germline lookup yields CDR1 SNHLY and CDR2 FYNNEI.

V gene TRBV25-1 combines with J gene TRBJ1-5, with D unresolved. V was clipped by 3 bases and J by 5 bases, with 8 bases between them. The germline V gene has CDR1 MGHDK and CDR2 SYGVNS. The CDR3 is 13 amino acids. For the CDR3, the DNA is TGTGCCAGCAGTGATCGGAGGGATCAGCCCCAGCATTTT. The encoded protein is CASSDRRDQPQHF.

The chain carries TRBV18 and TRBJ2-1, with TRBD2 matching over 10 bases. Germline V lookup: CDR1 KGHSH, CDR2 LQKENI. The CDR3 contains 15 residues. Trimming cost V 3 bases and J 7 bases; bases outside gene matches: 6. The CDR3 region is CASSPQAGGSNEQFF. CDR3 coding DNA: TGTGCCAGCTCACCTCAAGCGGGAGGGTCTAATGAGCAGTTCTTC.